This TCR beta chain was sequenced for a study of blood T cell repertoires in COVID-19. Overall study context: Acute and convalescent COVID-19 specimens originated in the United States, Italy and Spain. The cDNA or gDNA used as material had been derived from T cells, B-cell-depleted T cells, or PBMCs.

Per the study methods: Reference gene primers were amplified, and this amplification served to estimate nucleated cell counts. TCRdb's table, derived via immunoSEQ multiplex PCR, lists solely in-frame clones and lacks some. V and J calls and clone size come straight from that table; D and trimming were deduced from the DNA. Here the sample spans more than 55,000 clones, roughly nine tenths being singletons. This receptor was identified in a man aged 50-60 years with active COVID-19. The sequenced sample consisted of peripheral blood.

The CDR3 DNA is TGTGCCACCAGTGATTTAAGACTAGCGGGAGCCAATGAGCAGTTCTTC. This encodes CATSDLRLAGANEQFF. J is TRBJ2-1 and V is TRBV24-1; 12 bases agree with TRBD2. This CDR3 comprises 16 residues. With V trimmed by 1 base and J by 6 bases, 3 bases remained unmatched. Per germline, CDR1 KGHDR and CDR2 SFDVKD.